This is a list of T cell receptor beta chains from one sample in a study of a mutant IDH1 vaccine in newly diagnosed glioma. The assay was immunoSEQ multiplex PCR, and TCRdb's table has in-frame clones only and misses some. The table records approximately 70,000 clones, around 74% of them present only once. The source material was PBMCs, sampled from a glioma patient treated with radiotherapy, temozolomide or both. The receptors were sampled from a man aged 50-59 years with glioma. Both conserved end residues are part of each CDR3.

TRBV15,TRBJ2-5,CATSRDPGAQETQYF
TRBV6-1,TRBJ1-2,CASSTRGAYGYTF
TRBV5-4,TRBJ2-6,CASSFGGSGANVLTF
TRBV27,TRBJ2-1,CASSLSWGNEQFF
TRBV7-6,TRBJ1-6,CASSIGGGGSYNSPLHF
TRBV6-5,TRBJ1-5,CASSPGTSGGPQHF
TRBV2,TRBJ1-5,CASPSGGRNQPQHF
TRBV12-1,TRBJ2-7,CASRHQGFGEQYF
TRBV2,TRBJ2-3,CASTRDTQYF
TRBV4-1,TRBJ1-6,CASSRAGGGMGLKSPLHF
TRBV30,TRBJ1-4,CASGGRANEKLFF
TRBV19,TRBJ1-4,CASTRGENEKLFF
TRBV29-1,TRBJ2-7,CSVGDRSRSYEQYF
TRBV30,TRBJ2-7,CAWGDTGVEQYF
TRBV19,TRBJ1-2,CASTSGGYGYTF
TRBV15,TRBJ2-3,CATSRDTTDTQYF
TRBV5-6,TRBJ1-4,CASSLMAWTNEKLFF
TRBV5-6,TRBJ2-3,CASSLPGPDTQYF
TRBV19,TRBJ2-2,CASSTTGGPGELFF
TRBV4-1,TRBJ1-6,CASSQDRVLPLHF
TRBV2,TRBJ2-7,CASSLVGEQYF
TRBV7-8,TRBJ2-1,CASSWRGHQGKFF
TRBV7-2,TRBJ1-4,CASSLQVSTNEKLFF
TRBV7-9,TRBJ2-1,CASSLGTGGAEQFF